This entry lists 25 T cell receptor beta chains sequenced from one sample in a study of shared clonotypes between healthy human individuals. The table came from immunoSEQ multiplex PCR; TCRdb's copy has only in-frame clones and leaves some out. The sample has hundreds of thousands of clones; around 79% are singletons. The sample consisted of PBMCs. Source of these receptors: a woman aged 40 to 49 in good health. Some clones in this sample may be carry-over from other donors' samples.

V gene TRBV11-2 combines with J gene TRBJ2-2, with 9 bases fitting TRBD2. Per the germline V gene, CDR1 is SGHAT and CDR2 is FQNNGV. V dropped 2 bases and J dropped 3; count of bases not matched to a gene: 10. The CDR3 sequence is 18 residues long. CDR3 residues: CASSLYVSVAGDTGELFF. The CDR3 nucleotides are TGTGCCAGCAGCTTATACGTTTCGGTAGCGGGAGACACCGGGGAGCTGTTTTTT.

The chain uses TRBV7-2 and TRBJ1-4, with 7 nucleotides matching TRBD1. The J segment lost 4 bases and the V segment lost 8 bases, leaving 10 bases of the junction unmatched. Germline V gene lookup returns CDR1 SGHTA and CDR2 FQGNSA. CDR3 length: 15 amino acids. CDR3 sequence: CASSAVGGYNEKLFF. In nucleotides, the CDR3 is TGTGCCAGCTCCGCGGTAGGGGGCTATAATGAAAAACTGTTTTTT.

The chain employs TRBV16 and TRBJ1-1; 10 bases fit TRBD1. From germline, CDR1 is KGHSY and CDR2 FQNENV. The V segment lost 3 bases and the J segment 6 bases; nucleotides outside the gene matches: 10. The CDR3 length is 16 residues. Here the CDR3 reads CASSQGDRGYLSEAFF. The CDR3 coding sequence is TGTGCCAGCAGCCAGGGGGACAGGGGATATTTGTCTGAAGCTTTCTTT.

There are a few counts of this clone. CDR3 DNA: TGTGCCAGCAGTCGACGATCAGGGTGGGAAACTGAAGCTTTCTTT. Protein sequence: CASSRRSGWETEAFF. V gene TRBV28 combines with J gene TRBJ1-1; tentatively, D is TRBD1 (5 bases). CDR3 length equals 15 residues. Trimming removed 5 bases at V and 5 bases at J, with 18 bases between. Germline CDR1 reads MDHEN; CDR2 reads SYDVKM.

The chain uses TRBV29-1 and TRBJ2-1; D is ambiguous. Germline V CDR1 and CDR2: SQVTM, ANQGSEA. Trimming took 4 bases from V and 3 from J, leaving 10 bases between them. The CDR3 loop spans 13 amino acids. DNA of the CDR3: TGCAGCGTTGGTGGAGAGAGCTACAATGAGCAGTTCTTC. Translating gives CSVGGESYNEQFF.

The gene calls are TRBV10-2 and TRBJ2-1, with TRBD2 matching 15 bases. V trimming: 6 bases; J trimming: 10 bases; junction bases outside the gene matches: 7. This CDR3 spans 15 amino acids. Germline assignment: CDR1 WSHSY and CDR2 SAAADI. This CDR3 is CASRVPGLAGGEQFF. Here the CDR3 DNA reads TGCGCCAGCAGGGTACCGGGACTAGCGGGAGGAGAGCAGTTCTTC.

This sequence joins TRBV15 and TRBJ1-1; D is unclear. Germline loops: CDR1 LNHNV, CDR2 YYDKDF (reference sequence). The CDR3 has 15 residues. Trimming took 0 bases from V and 0 from J, leaving 8 bases between them. CDR3: CATSRDPGMNTEAFF. The CDR3 region has the DNA TGTGCCACCAGCAGAGACCCCGGGATGAACACTGAAGCTTTCTTT.

V is TRBV6-6 and J is TRBJ1-4, with 9 nucleotides matching TRBD1. The V and J ends lost 5 bases and 8 bases, in that order; junction bases with no gene match: 12. Germline CDR1 is MNHNY and CDR2 is SVGAGI (reference sequence). The CDR3 is 16 residues long. CDR3 residues: CASSPLDRGGIEKLFF. CDR3 nucleotide sequence: TGTGCCAGCAGTCCGCTAGACAGGGGGGGGATCGAAAAACTGTTTTTT.

V is TRBV5-1 and J is TRBJ2-1, with D maybe TRBD1 (6 bases). The CDR3 consists of 14 residues. The germline V gene has CDR1 SGHRS and CDR2 YFSETQ. Between the trimmed V and J ends, which lost 1 base and 6 bases, there was a span of 11 bases. The CDR3 nucleotides read TGCGCCAGCAGCTTGATACAGGGTAGCAATGAGCAGTTCTTC. This translates into CASSLIQGSNEQFF.

The chain is built from TRBV28 and TRBJ2-7, with a possible D match to TRBD1 (6 bases). Germline CDR1 and CDR2: MDHEN and SYDVKM. The V gene lost 5 bases and the J gene lost 2 bases, with 16 bases spanning the gap. This CDR3 region has 15 residues. Written as DNA, the CDR3 is TGTGCCAGCAGTGGGGACACACCAGGCCCCTACGAGCAGTACTTC. Amino acid sequence: CASSGDTPGPYEQYF. Full variable domain (outside the CDR3, taken from reference TRBV28 and TRBJ2-7): DVKVTQSSRYLVKRTGEKVFLECVQDMDHENMFWYRQDPGLGLRLIYFSYDVKMKEKGDIPEGYSVSREKKERFSLILESASTNQTSMYLCASSGDTPGPYEQYFGPGTRLTVT.

This chain uses TRBV5-1 with TRBJ2-2; D call uncertain. The length of the CDR3 is 13 residues. Trimming stripped 1 base from V and 9 bases from J, with 10 bases between. Germline-derived CDR1 and CDR2 are SGHRS and YFSETQ. This CDR3 reads CASSLPDLRELFF. The CDR3 bases are TGCGCCAGCAGCTTGCCAGACCTCAGGGAGCTGTTTTTT.

The chain links TRBV25-1 to TRBJ2-1, with D possibly being TRBD1 (5 bases). The CDR3 loop spans 14 amino acids. The germline gives CDR1 MGHDK, CDR2 SYGVNS. Trimming pared 3 bases from V and 1 base from J, leaving 7 bases between. DNA for the CDR3: TGTGCCAGCAGTGACAGGGCTTCCTACAATGAGCAGTTCTTC. Its protein is CASSDRASYNEQFF.

The chain recombines TRBV28 with TRBJ1-2; no firm D call. This CDR3 has 13 residues. Looked up from germline, CDR1 is MDHEN and CDR2 is SYDVKM. Deletions cut 3 bases from V and 4 bases from J, with 9 bases between. The CDR3 DNA sequence: TGTGCCAGCAGTTTGGCAGCCTTCTATGGCTACACCTTC. The encoded protein is CASSLAAFYGYTF.

V and J are TRBV6-1 and TRBJ2-7; TRBD2 matches at 14 bases. CDR1 and CDR2 from the germline V gene are MNHNS and SASEGT. The CDR3 covers 14 residues. V lost 7 bases, J lost 7 bases, and 6 bases stayed unmatched. The DNA for the CDR3 is TGTGCCAGCATTTGGGGACTAGCGGGAGATGAGCAGTACTTC. Its translation: CASIWGLAGDEQYF.

There are a few counts of this clone. The chain employs TRBV5-1 and TRBJ2-7; 9 nucleotides line up with TRBD2. The CDR3 has 16 amino acids. V dropped 4 bases and J dropped 6; count of bases not matched to a gene: 14. CDR1 and CDR2 from the germline V gene are SGHRS and YFSETQ. In DNA, the CDR3 is TGCGCCAGCAGCACTTTGCCTACTAGCGGGTACAGCGAGCAGTACTTC. It is translated as CASSTLPTSGYSEQYF.

The V gene is TRBV2, the J gene TRBJ2-1; a possible D gene is TRBD2 (6 bases). The CDR3 spans 17 residues. From germline, CDR1 is SNHLY and CDR2 FYNNEI. Trimming removed 0 bases from V and 0 bases from J, with 12 bases in between. CDR3 residues: CASSEARRESSYNEQFF. Written as DNA, the CDR3 is TGTGCCAGCAGTGAAGCCCGACGGGAGAGCTCCTACAATGAGCAGTTCTTC. The complete variable domain, with remaining parts taken from reference TRBV2 and TRBJ2-1, reads EPEVTQTPSHQVTQMGQEVILRCVPISNHLYFYWYRQILGQKVEFLVSFYNNEISEKSEIFDDQFSVERPDGSNFTLKIRSTKLEDSAMYFCASSEARRESSYNEQFFGPGTRLTVL.

This chain links TRBV7-9 with TRBJ2-7; tentatively, D is TRBD1 (5 bases). V lost 5 bases to trimming and J lost 8 bases, with 16 bases between them. Germline CDR1 SEHNR, CDR2 FQNEAQ (reference sequence). This CDR3 region has 13 residues. The CDR3 region is CASSTTGFHQQYF. The DNA for the CDR3 is TGTGCCAGCAGCACCACAGGCTTCCACCAGCAGTACTTC.

The chain employs TRBV13 and TRBJ2-5; 7 positions match TRBD1. Germline lookup yields CDR1 PRHDT and CDR2 FYEKMQ (reference sequence). This CDR3 has 16 residues. The J segment lost 5 bases and the V segment lost 5 bases, leaving 14 bases of the junction unmatched. The chain's CDR3 is CASSLDREPLGETQYF. The CDR3 DNA is TGTGCCAGCAGCCTCGACAGGGAACCCCTAGGCGAGACCCAGTACTTC.

The chain employs TRBV6-5 and TRBJ2-7; no clear D gene. Germline V gene data show CDR1 as MNHEY and CDR2 as SVGAGI. Trimming took 4 bases from V and 3 from J, leaving 10 bases between them. This CDR3 contains 13 residues. CDR3 sequence reads: CASSLSTNYEQYF. The CDR3 DNA sequence: TGTGCCAGCAGTTTGTCAACCAACTACGAGCAGTACTTC.

This clone was counted many times. Other DNA sequences in the same sample also yield this CDR3. The chain carries TRBV5-1 and TRBJ2-7; no reliable D call. Germline loops: CDR1 SGHRS, CDR2 YFSETQ. V dropped 0 bases and J dropped 4 bases, with 8 bases sitting between them. CDR3 length: 13 residues. In nucleotides, the CDR3 is TGCGCCAGCAGCTTGGGATTACCTTACGAGCAGTACTTC. Translated: CASSLGLPYEQYF.

The rearrangement uses TRBV4-1 and TRBJ1-4; D is unclear. Germline CDR1 is MGHRA and CDR2 is YSYEKL. The CDR3 is made up of 15 amino acids. The ends were cut back, 6 bases at V and 6 bases at J, with 17 bases in the middle. CDR3: CASSLGLVEDEKLFF. The DNA for the CDR3 is TGCGCCAGCAGTTTAGGATTGGTGGAGGATGAAAAACTGTTTTTT.

The rearrangement links TRBV5-1 to TRBJ1-5, with D possibly TRBD1 on 6 matching bases. V was clipped by 0 bases and J by 7 bases, with 11 bases between them. The V gene's germline CDR1 is SGHRS and CDR2 YFSETQ. The CDR3 is 14 amino acids. The CDR3 is CASSLEGGEQPQHF. The CDR3 region has the DNA TGCGCCAGCAGCTTGGAAGGGGGTGAACAGCCCCAGCATTTT.

Turning to this clone: A much larger clone is a single base away; this may be a read error. The rearrangement links TRBV10-3 to TRBJ2-2, with D possibly being TRBD2 (6 bases). Germline V CDR1 and CDR2: ENHRY, SYGVKD. This CDR3 region has 12 residues. The CDR3 coding sequence is TGTGCCATCAGCCCCAACACCGGGGGGCTGTTTTTT. Its translation is CAISPNTGGLFF.

This clone was recorded once. J is TRBJ2-5 and V is TRBV28; maybe TRBD1 (6 bases). V was clipped by 6 bases and J by 5 bases, with 16 bases between them. This CDR3 region has 14 residues. The germline V gene has CDR1 MDHEN and CDR2 SYDVKM. The CDR3 loop is CASSGQRGLETQYF. In nucleotides, the CDR3 is TGTGCCAGCAGCGGACAGAGGGGATTGGAGACCCAGTACTTC.

The chain combines TRBV7-8 with TRBJ2-7; a weak D match, TRBD2 (6 bases). CDR1 is SGHVS, CDR2 FQNEAQ, per germline. Trimming shortened V by 10 bases and J by 3 bases, and 22 bases separated the two germline ends. The CDR3 spans 15 residues. The CDR3 loop reads CATTPWTRGDYEQYF. Written as DNA, the CDR3 is TGTGCCACAACCCCATGGACCCGCGGGGACTACGAGCAGTACTTC. Using reference TRBV7-8 and TRBJ2-7 for the parts outside the CDR3, the full variable domain is GAGVSQSPRYKVAKRGQDVALRCDPISGHVSLFWYQQALGQGPEFLTYFQNEAQLDKSGLPSDRFFAERPEGSVSTLKIQRTQQEDSAVYLCATTPWTRGDYEQYFGPGTRLTVT.